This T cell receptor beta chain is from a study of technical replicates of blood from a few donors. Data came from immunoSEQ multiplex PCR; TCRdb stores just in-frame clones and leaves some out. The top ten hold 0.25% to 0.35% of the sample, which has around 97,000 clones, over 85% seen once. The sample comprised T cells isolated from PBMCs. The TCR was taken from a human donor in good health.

The CDR3 is CASGAGVLQAFF. The CDR3 nucleotides read TGTGCCAGCGGGGCAGGGGTCCTTCAAGCTTTCTTT. The chain has TRBV27 and TRBJ1-1, with TRBD1 as a possible D gene (6 bases). Germline V gives CDR1 MNHEY, CDR2 SMNVEV (reference sequence). The CDR3 runs 12 residues. V was pared by 8 bases and J by 9 bases, with 16 bases between.